This T cell receptor beta chain was retrieved from a study of response to subunit inactivated influenza vaccine. Whole-study findings and limits: T cells newly recruited by each seasonal influenza vaccination are few, the authors suggested.

This clonotype was detected ten times or more. Antigen unknown. The CDR3 contains 13 residues. Deletions cut 5 bases from V and 4 bases from J, with 9 bases between. MiXCR, applied by TCRdb to the RT-PCR reads, yields one record per CDR3 protein. This sample has some 640,000 distinct CDR3 sequences, with roughly 13% found just once. The chain links TRBV12-3 or TRBV12-4 to TRBJ2-1; D gene ambiguous. The sequences come from PBMCs from blood, collected 14 days before vaccination. This sequence was found in a man aged 50-59 years who received an inactivated influenza vaccine. CDR3 sequence reads: CASSRLEYNEQFF. The DNA for the CDR3 is TGTGCCAGCAGTCGCCTAGAGTACAATGAGCAGTTCTTC.